This record looks at one T cell receptor (beta chain) sequence and its context. Its target is not known. The study sampled blood at baseline, cycle 4 day 1, and cycle 7 day 1. V lost 8 bases, J lost 4 bases, and 13 bases stayed unmatched. The germline gives CDR1 SGDLS, CDR2 YYNGEE. The CDR3 has 15 amino acids. This entry comes from a study of OX40 agonist ivuxolimab in advanced cancers. Overall study: The dose-escalation group included hepatocellular carcinoma, melanoma, renal cell carcinoma and head and neck cancer. Partial responses were achieved by three patients, of whom one had hepatocellular carcinoma and two had cutaneous melanoma.

This table comes from immunoSEQ multiplex PCR, and its TCRdb copy is limited to in-frame clones, with some not included. The sample holds roughly 20,000 clones, approximately 87% seen once. Study conclusions and caveats: Mean expanded clone counts were higher in CD8+ than CD4+ T cells.

Sequencing used CD4+ or CD8+ T cells sorted from blood, obtained in a trial of the OX40 agonist ivuxolimab. The receptor comes from an adult with an advanced solid tumor such as melanoma, head and neck, liver or kidney cancer. The rearrangement links TRBV9 to TRBJ2-7, with TRBD2 identical over 9 bases. The CDR3 here is CASSAGGGLSYEQYF. The CDR3 region has the DNA TGTGCCAGTTCTGCGGGAGGGGGTCTGTCGTACGAGCAGTACTTC.